Shown below are 26 T cell receptor beta chains from a single sample sequenced in a study of shared clonotypes between healthy human individuals. Generated by immunoSEQ multiplex PCR, the TCRdb table keeps only in-frame clones and is missing some. The table shows over 2 million clones, with 85% to 95% occurring only once. Sequencing was done on a sample of naive CD4+ T cells sorted from blood. Described subset: CD45RA+ positively selected. These receptor sequences come from a young man in good health.

CDR3 coding DNA: TGTGCCAGCAGCCCCCCGGCGGCCACCACAGATACGCAGTATTTT. As protein: CASSPPAATTDTQYF. The chain has TRBV9 and TRBJ2-3, with D unclear. Germline assignment: CDR1 SGDLS and CDR2 YYNGEE. Deletions cut 4 bases from V and 2 bases from J, with 14 bases between. The CDR3 consists of 15 residues.

The chain is built from TRBV11-3 and TRBJ2-1; D possibly matches TRBD1 or TRBD2 (5 bases each). The CDR3 length is 16 residues. V lost 2 bases and J 6 bases, leaving 17 bases between the germline ends. The V gene's germline CDR1 is SGHNT and CDR2 YENEEA. CDR3 DNA sequence: TGTGCCAGCAGCTTACGGGGACCGTCTGGGCCCAATGAGCAGTTCTTC. Amino acid sequence: CASSLRGPSGPNEQFF.

The chain combines TRBV10-2 with TRBJ2-5; 9 bases fit TRBD2. Germline lookup yields CDR1 WSHSY and CDR2 SAAADI. V dropped 6 bases and J dropped 5; count of bases not matched to a gene: 10. The CDR3 is made up of 15 amino acids. The CDR3 here is CASRKAGGILETQYF. Here the CDR3 DNA reads TGCGCCAGCAGGAAAGCGGGGGGAATTCTGGAGACCCAGTACTTC.

The chain has TRBV6-1 and TRBJ1-5; the match to TRBD1 covers 7 bases. The CDR3 spans 14 residues. Losses at the gene ends were 5 bases for V and 6 bases for J; bases not matched to a gene: 7. Germline lookup yields CDR1 MNHNS and CDR2 SASEGT. The CDR3 reads CASSSTGLSQPQHF. The CDR3 DNA follows: TGTGCCAGCAGTTCGACAGGGTTAAGTCAGCCCCAGCATTTT.

The genes are TRBV4-3 and TRBJ1-1, with D possibly being TRBD1 (6 bases). V lost 3 bases and J 7 bases, leaving 15 bases between the germline ends. Looked up from germline, CDR1 is LGHNA and CDR2 is YSLEER. This CDR3 has 14 residues. The CDR3 loop reads CASSQQQGKVEAFF. The CDR3 DNA sequence: TGCGCCAGCAGCCAGCAACAGGGTAAAGTTGAAGCTTTCTTT.

The J gene is TRBJ2-5, the V gene TRBV9; no reliable D call. The V end was cut by 2 bases, the J end by 5 bases, with 13 bases between. The CDR3 loop spans 14 amino acids. Germline lookup yields CDR1 SGDLS and CDR2 YYNGEE. The CDR3 loop is CASSVNSATETQYF. As DNA, the CDR3 is TGTGCCAGCAGCGTGAACTCGGCCACCGAGACCCAGTACTTC.

This rearrangement joins TRBV10-3 to TRBJ2-3; D remains ambiguous. From germline, CDR1 is ENHRY and CDR2 SYGVKD. With 4 bases removed from V and 4 bases from J, the gap between germline ends came to 9 bases. The CDR3 runs to 13 residues. CDR3 loop: CAISADLSDTQYF. CDR3 nucleotide sequence: TGTGCCATCAGTGCAGACCTCTCAGATACGCAGTATTTT.

The rearrangement joins TRBV9 to TRBJ2-2; D unresolved. This CDR3 contains 15 residues. The germline V and J ends were trimmed by 0 bases and 5 bases, with 11 bases remaining between them. CDR1 and CDR2 (germline): SGDLS, YYNGEE. CDR3 in DNA: TGTGCCAGCAGCGTAGGCCAGAAAGGTACCGGGGAGCTGTTTTTT. Translation: CASSVGQKGTGELFF.

The chain couples TRBV5-1 to TRBJ1-2; D gene uncertain. Trimming stripped 0 bases from V and 4 bases from J, with 10 bases between. This CDR3 is built from 14 residues. The germline CDR1 and CDR2 sequences are SGHRS and YFSETQ. The CDR3 sequence: CASSLVAGLYGYTF. CDR3 DNA sequence: TGCGCCAGCAGCTTGGTGGCAGGCCTCTATGGCTACACCTTC.

On this clone: This CDR3 is also generated by other DNA sequences in the sample. V gene TRBV6-5 combines with J gene TRBJ1-1; D might be TRBD1 (5 bases). V was shortened by 3 bases and J by 4 bases, with 6 bases between the two germline ends. Looked up from germline, CDR1 is MNHEY and CDR2 is SVGAGI. This CDR3 has 12 residues. This CDR3 is CASSYGGTEAFF. The CDR3 DNA sequence: TGTGCCAGCAGTTATGGGGGCACTGAAGCTTTCTTT.

This chain joins TRBV6-4 and TRBJ2-3; D call uncertain. V lost 2 bases and J 2 bases, leaving 11 bases between the germline ends. This CDR3 has 15 amino acids. The germline gives CDR1 MRHNA, CDR2 SNTAGT. The CDR3 region has the DNA TGTGCCAGCAGTGACAGCCCGGGCCCCACAGATACGCAGTATTTT. Translated, it gives CASSDSPGPTDTQYF.

This CDR3 reads CASSLASGRANGELFF. In DNA form, the CDR3 reads TGCGCCAGCAGCTTGGCTAGCGGGAGGGCTAACGGGGAGCTGTTTTTT. This chain joins TRBV5-1 and TRBJ2-2, with 12 bases aligning to TRBD2. V lost 0 bases and J lost 7; bases outside the gene matches: 4. The CDR3 extends over 16 amino acids. Germline assignment: CDR1 SGHRS and CDR2 YFSETQ.

The genes are TRBV4-1 and TRBJ1-6; D gene unclear. This CDR3 has 13 residues. CDR1 and CDR2 from the germline V gene are MGHRA and YSYEKL. The germline V and J ends were trimmed by 1 base and 12 bases, with 10 bases remaining between them. The CDR3 DNA sequence: TGCGCCAGCAGCCAAGGTTTCGGGGTACCCCTCCACTTT. This encodes CASSQGFGVPLHF.

This sequence joins TRBV6-5 and TRBJ2-7; D gene uncertain. Germline CDR1 reads MNHEY; CDR2 reads SVGAGI. With 5 bases removed from V and 3 bases from J, the gap between germline ends came to 5 bases. There are 11 residues in the CDR3. CDR3 bases: TGTGCCAGCAGTAAGATCTACGAGCAGTACTTC. Protein: CASSKIYEQYF.

The J gene is TRBJ2-5, the V gene TRBV5-1, with D perhaps TRBD1 (6 bases). CDR3 size: 15 residues. V was shortened by 1 base and J by 1 base, with 11 bases between the two germline ends. The germline V gene has CDR1 SGHRS and CDR2 YFSETQ. This chain's CDR3 is CASSLTGSGQETQYF. CDR3 coding DNA: TGCGCCAGCAGCTTGACAGGGTCGGGCCAAGAGACCCAGTACTTC.

This sequence joins TRBV6-1 and TRBJ1-1; D gene ambiguous. Trimming cost V 2 bases and J 2 bases, with 9 bases left between them. Germline CDR1 and CDR2: MNHNS and SASEGT. This CDR3 has 14 residues. Here the CDR3 DNA reads TGTGCCAGCAGTGAAAGGTTGGTTAACACTGAAGCTTTCTTT. This codes for CASSERLVNTEAFF.

CDR3 region: CASSLVQAPETQYF. Written as DNA, the CDR3 is TGCGCCAGCAGCTTGGTACAGGCTCCGGAGACCCAGTACTTC. V and J are TRBV5-1 and TRBJ2-5; D might be TRBD1 (5 bases). This CDR3 has 14 amino acids. Germline CDR1 and CDR2: SGHRS and YFSETQ. Trimming shortened V by 0 bases and J by 5 bases, and 11 bases separated the two germline ends.

The V call is TRBV5-1, the J call TRBJ2-2; the match to TRBD1 covers 9 bases. The CDR3 has 15 residues. The ends lost 2 bases at V and 3 bases at J; junction bases unmatched: 2. In germline, CDR1 is SGHRS, CDR2 YFSETQ. DNA of the CDR3: TGCGCCAGCAGCTTCGGGGACAGGGACACCGGGGAGCTGTTTTTT. Translating it yields CASSFGDRDTGELFF.

This rearrangement joins TRBV5-8 to TRBJ1-2; no reliable D call. Between the trimmed V and J ends, which lost 4 bases and 0 bases, there was a span of 16 bases. This CDR3 has 16 amino acids. Germline V gene lookup returns CDR1 SGHTS and CDR2 YDEGEE. CDR3 bases: TGTGCCAGCAGCCCTGCAGCGACCTTTACTAACTATGGCTACACCTTC. It yields the protein CASSPAATFTNYGYTF. Combining the CDR3 with reference TRBV5-8 and TRBJ1-2 gives the whole variable domain EAGVTQSPTHLIKTRGQQATLRCSPISGHTSVYWYQQALGLGLQFLLWYDEGEERNRGNFPPRFSGRQFPNYSSELNVNALELEDSALYLCASSPAATFTNYGYTFGSGTRLTVV.

The chain carries TRBV5-1 and TRBJ1-1; D perhaps matches TRBD1 (5 bases). The CDR3 contains 15 residues. V dropped 0 bases and J dropped 3 bases, with 12 bases sitting between them. CDR1 is SGHRS and CDR2 is YFSETQ in the germline V gene. The CDR3 here is CASSLAGRVDTEAFF. DNA of the CDR3: TGCGCCAGCAGCTTGGCAGGCAGGGTAGACACTGAAGCTTTCTTT.

V gene TRBV4-2 combines with J gene TRBJ2-7; TRBD1 matches 9 bases. CDR1 is LGHNA and CDR2 is YNFKEQ in the germline V gene. The CDR3 extends over 17 amino acids. V lost 4 bases and J lost 3; bases outside the gene matches: 13. This CDR3 reads CASSPYSSGTGSYEQYF. The CDR3 region has the DNA TGTGCCAGCAGCCCCTACTCCTCCGGGACAGGGAGCTACGAGCAGTACTTC.

This chain connects TRBV5-1 to TRBJ1-1; maybe TRBD1 (6 bases). The CDR3 is 14 residues long. Trimming shortened V by 4 bases and J by 0 bases, and 10 bases separated the two germline ends. Germline V gene sequence: CDR1 SGHRS, CDR2 YFSETQ. In nucleotides, the CDR3 is TGCGCCAGCAGCCCCAGACAGGTGAACACTGAAGCTTTCTTT. This gives the protein CASSPRQVNTEAFF.

This chain links TRBV10-1 with TRBJ2-3, with no clear D. The V end was cut by 3 bases, the J end by 2 bases, with 9 bases between. CDR3 length: 14 residues. Germline-derived CDR1 and CDR2 are WNHNN and SYGVQD (reference sequence). CDR3 sequence: CASSEWGITDTQYF. CDR3 coding DNA: TGCGCCAGCAGTGAATGGGGAATCACAGATACGCAGTATTTT.

Regarding this clone: A read error is possible here, since a much larger clone lies one base away. The genes are TRBV11-2 and TRBJ2-5; D perhaps matches TRBD1 (6 bases). With 1 base removed from V and 5 bases from J, the gap between germline ends came to 11 bases. The V gene's germline CDR1 is SGHAT and CDR2 FQNNGV. CDR3 size: 14 residues. The DNA for the CDR3 is TGTGCCAGCAGCTTAGGCAGGGGCCGGGAGACCCAGTACTTC. Protein sequence: CASSLGRGRETQYF.

This chain connects TRBV6-5 to TRBJ2-3; D not resolved. CDR3 length: 16 residues. V lost 0 bases to trimming and J lost 0 bases, with 10 bases between them. Germline V gives CDR1 MNHEY, CDR2 SVGAGI. DNA for the CDR3: TGTGCCAGCAGTTACTCGTACGGAACTAGCACAGATACGCAGTATTTT. As protein: CASSYSYGTSTDTQYF.

The chain joins TRBV30 to TRBJ1-1, with D unclear. This CDR3 is 14 amino acids long. V was clipped by 3 bases and J by 0 bases, with 11 bases between them. Germline-derived CDR1 and CDR2 are GTSNPN and SVGIG (reference sequence). The CDR3 coding sequence is TGTGCCTGGAGGGTCGGGTGGGTGAACACTGAAGCTTTCTTT. This translates into CAWRVGWVNTEAFF.